One sample yielded the 29 T cell receptor beta chains listed below, sequenced in a study of blood T cell repertoires in COVID-19. Only in-frame clones appear in the TCRdb table, and some are missing; sequencing was by immunoSEQ multiplex PCR. Of approximately 240,000 clones listed, roughly four fifths are singletons. The sequencing input was peripheral blood. All receptors come from a woman aged 55 to 70 with acute or convalescent COVID-19.

V usage is TRBV6-6 and J usage is TRBJ2-1; TRBD2 agrees at 12 bases. This CDR3 is built from 17 residues. The J segment lost 5 bases and the V segment lost 5 bases, leaving 10 bases of the junction unmatched. Germline V CDR1 and CDR2: MNHNY, SVGAGI (reference sequence). DNA for the CDR3: TGTGCCAGCAGTCCCGGGACTAGCGGGCGAGAGAACAATGAGCAGTTCTTC. Translating gives CASSPGTSGRENNEQFF.

V is TRBV10-3 and J is TRBJ1-4, with 9 bases fitting TRBD1. The germline gives CDR1 ENHRY, CDR2 SYGVKD. V lost 6 bases to trimming and J lost 7 bases; unmatched junction nucleotides: 9. The CDR3 sequence is 15 residues long. The chain's CDR3 is CAISKGDRAGEKLFF. CDR3 bases: TGTGCCATCAGCAAAGGGGACAGGGCAGGTGAAAAACTGTTTTTT.

This clone was observed a single time. The V and J genes are TRBV4-2 and TRBJ1-1; 7 nucleotides align to TRBD1. The CDR3 is 12 residues long. Per the germline V gene, CDR1 is LGHNA and CDR2 is YNFKEQ. J was trimmed by 6 bases and V by 4 bases; bases with no gene match: 2. CDR3: CASSRTGAEAFF. CDR3 nucleotide sequence: TGTGCCAGCAGCCGGACAGGCGCTGAAGCTTTCTTT.

The chain recombines TRBV6-5 with TRBJ2-3; no clear D gene. Trimming took 4 bases from V and 2 from J, leaving 13 bases between them. The CDR3 extends over 15 amino acids. The germline gives CDR1 MNHEY, CDR2 SVGAGI. Here the CDR3 DNA reads TGTGCCAGCAGTTCACCCTCGGGTTACACAGATACGCAGTATTTT. Encoded protein: CASSSPSGYTDTQYF.

The chain has TRBV24-1 and TRBJ1-5; D ambiguous. The CDR3 loop spans 12 amino acids. V lost 4 bases and J 5 bases, leaving 5 bases between the germline ends. The V gene's germline CDR1 is KGHDR and CDR2 SFDVKD. CDR3 nucleotides: TGTGCCACCAGTGACAGATATCAGCCCCAGCATTTT. Amino acid sequence: CATSDRYQPQHF.

The chain couples TRBV5-5 to TRBJ2-7; TRBD1 matches at 7 bases. CDR3 length equals 15 residues. Per the germline V gene, CDR1 is SGHKS and CDR2 is YYEKEE (reference sequence). Trimming removed 4 bases from V and 3 bases from J; junction bases left unmatched: 10. The CDR3 DNA reads TGTGCCAGCAGCCGGGACGGGACAGTTTACTACGAGCAGTACTTC. This codes for CASSRDGTVYYEQYF.

The chain carries TRBV3-1 (or the pseudogene TRBV3-2) and TRBJ2-2, with TRBD2 matching over 10 bases. CDR3 length equals 14 residues. V gave up 5 bases and J gave up 8 bases; unmatched junction bases: 5. The germline gives CDR1 LGHDT, CDR2 YNNKEL (reference sequence). The CDR3 DNA sequence: TGTGCCAGCAGCAAGGGACTAGCGATAGGGGAGCTGTTTTTT. Translating it yields CASSKGLAIGELFF.

CDR3 nucleotide sequence: TGTGCCAGCAGCGTTGAAGGACTCATGAACACTGAAGCTTTCTTT. Amino acids: CASSVEGLMNTEAFF. The rearrangement uses TRBV2 and TRBJ1-1; no reliable D call. This CDR3 is 15 amino acids long. Germline-derived CDR1 and CDR2 are SNHLY and FYNNEI. V lost 6 bases and J lost 0, with 14 bases in between.

The CDR3 reads CASSQGDLAGVDTQYF. The CDR3 DNA is TGCGCCAGCAGCCAAGGGGATCTAGCGGGGGTGGATACGCAGTATTTT. The chain uses TRBV4-1 and TRBJ2-3; TRBD2 aligns across 10 bases. This CDR3 has 16 residues. The germline V gene encodes CDR1 MGHRA and CDR2 YSYEKL. With V trimmed by 1 base and J by 6 bases, 7 bases remained unmatched.

This chain connects TRBV10-3 to TRBJ1-1, with D unresolved. The CDR3 loop spans 14 amino acids. Per the germline V gene, CDR1 is ENHRY and CDR2 is SYGVKD. V was clipped by 2 bases and J by 3 bases, with 10 bases between them. CDR3 amino acids: CAISESRFDTEAFF. CDR3 DNA sequence: TGTGCCATCAGTGAGAGCCGGTTTGACACTGAAGCTTTCTTT.

The chain couples TRBV9 to TRBJ1-1; D remains unclear. Germline values: CDR1 SGDLS, CDR2 YYNGEE. This CDR3 has 15 residues. Trimming removed 0 bases from V and 0 bases from J, with 9 bases in between. The CDR3 sequence: CASSVGAQLNTEAFF. CDR3 DNA: TGTGCCAGCAGCGTAGGAGCACAGCTGAACACTGAAGCTTTCTTT. Full variable domain (outside the CDR3, taken from reference TRBV9 and TRBJ1-1): DSGVTQTPKHLITATGQRVTLRCSPRSGDLSVYWYQQSLDQGLQFLIQYYNGEERAKGNILERFSAQQFPDLHSELNLSSLELGDSALYFCASSVGAQLNTEAFFGQGTRLTVV.

This chain joins TRBV30 and TRBJ1-3; TRBD1 might be the D (5 bases). This CDR3 is 12 amino acids long. Germline V gene sequence: CDR1 GTSNPN, CDR2 SVGIG (reference sequence). Trimming left V 4 bases short and J 2 bases short, with 6 bases between. The CDR3 loop reads CAWKQAGNTIYF. The DNA of the CDR3 is TGTGCCTGGAAACAGGCTGGAAACACCATATATTTT. Variable domain in full (rest from reference TRBV30 and TRBJ1-3): SQTIHQWPATLVQPVGSPLSLECTVEGTSNPNLYWYRQAAGRGLQLLFYSVGIGQISSEVPQNLSASRPQDRQFILSSKKLLLSDSGFYLCAWKQAGNTIYFGEGSWLTVV.

The rearrangement links TRBV30 to TRBJ1-6, with D unclear. V shed 0 bases and J shed 14 bases, with 14 bases lying between them. The germline gives CDR1 GTSNPN, CDR2 SVGIG (reference sequence). The CDR3 runs to 13 residues. The CDR3 bases are TGTGCCTGGAGTGTTGCAAGTAAGGAGGCCCTCCACTTT. Residues: CAWSVASKEALHF.

This chain joins TRBV30 and TRBJ1-4; 12 bases are shared with TRBD1. Trimming cost V 5 bases and J 7 bases; bases outside gene matches: 5. CDR1 GTSNPN and CDR2 SVGIG come from the germline V gene (reference sequence). The length of the CDR3 is 14 residues. The CDR3 region has the DNA TGTGCCTGGGGGACAGGGGGCATTCGTGAAAAACTGTTTTTT. The encoded protein is CAWGTGGIREKLFF.

The chain joins TRBV3-1 (or the pseudogene TRBV3-2) to TRBJ2-1; D ambiguous. With 4 bases removed from V and 0 bases from J, the gap between germline ends came to 10 bases. CDR3 length: 15 amino acids. The germline V gene has CDR1 LGHDT and CDR2 YNNKEL (reference sequence). The CDR3 nucleotides read TGTGCCAGCAGCCCGCGGAAAGACTCCTACAATGAGCAGTTCTTC. Its protein is CASSPRKDSYNEQFF.

The rearrangement links TRBV4-1 to TRBJ2-3, with D possibly TRBD2 on 8 matching bases. Trimming removed 2 bases at V and 2 bases at J, with 17 bases between. CDR3 length: 17 residues. Germline CDR1 is MGHRA and CDR2 is YSYEKL. The CDR3 is CASSQKGGGGLTDTQYF. The CDR3 nucleotides are TGCGCCAGCAGCCAAAAAGGGGGCGGGGGGCTCACAGATACGCAGTATTTT.

The rearrangement uses TRBV28 and TRBJ1-2, with a possible D match to TRBD1 (5 bases). Germline V CDR1 and CDR2: MDHEN, SYDVKM. Trimming took 5 bases from V and 4 from J, leaving 8 bases between them. The CDR3 length is 12 residues. This CDR3 reads CASSPGFYGYTF. DNA for the CDR3: TGTGCCAGCAGTCCAGGGTTCTATGGCTACACCTTC.

This clone has a single count. The CDR3 protein is CASSSLGQEETQYF. The CDR3 bases are TGCGCCAGCAGCTCACTAGGACAGGAAGAGACCCAGTACTTC. The chain recombines TRBV5-1 with TRBJ2-5, with 7 positions matching TRBD1. V was clipped by 3 bases and J by 3 bases; unmatched bases: 5. CDR1 is SGHRS, CDR2 YFSETQ, per germline. The CDR3 loop spans 14 amino acids. The full variable domain, rest sourced from reference TRBV5-1 and TRBJ2-5, is KAGVTQTPRYLIKTRGQQVTLSCSPISGHRSVSWYQQTPGQGLQFLFEYFSETQRNKGNFPGRFSGRQFSNSRSEMNVSTLELGDSALYLCASSSLGQEETQYFGPGTRLLVL.

The chain has TRBV28 and TRBJ1-2; 9 bases are a match to TRBD1. This CDR3 comprises 12 residues. CDR1 and CDR2 (germline): MDHEN, SYDVKM. Losses at the gene ends were 10 bases for V and 7 bases for J; bases not matched to a gene: 7. CDR3 DNA sequence: TGTGCCAACTCACAGGGGGCGTCTGGCTACACCTTC. This encodes CANSQGASGYTF.

The genes are TRBV19 and TRBJ2-3; tentative D call: TRBD2 (6 bases). The ends were cut back, 6 bases at V and 4 bases at J, with 14 bases in the middle. The CDR3 length is 14 residues. Germline V gene data show CDR1 as LNHDA and CDR2 as SQIVND (reference sequence). CDR3 DNA: TGTGCCAGTAGCGGAGGAGGGAACGCAGATACGCAGTATTTT. Protein: CASSGGGNADTQYF.

V usage is TRBV5-6 and J usage is TRBJ1-1; perhaps TRBD1 as D (6 bases). Germline CDR1 is SGHDT and CDR2 is YYEEEE. This CDR3 region has 13 residues. V lost 2 bases, J lost 4 bases, and 9 bases lay in between. The CDR3 here is CASSFSRGTEAFF. The CDR3 region has the DNA TGTGCCAGCAGCTTCTCCAGGGGCACTGAAGCTTTCTTT.

CDR3 DNA: TGTGCCAGCAGTGAGGGTGGGCTCCAGTTCTTC. As protein: CASSEGGLQFF. The J gene is TRBJ2-1, the V gene TRBV2; D gene unclear. The CDR3 has 11 residues. Germline V CDR1 and CDR2: SNHLY, FYNNEI. Trimming removed 3 bases from V and 13 bases from J, with 10 bases in between.

Only one count was recorded for this clone. V usage is TRBV2 and J usage is TRBJ2-2; 7 nucleotides line up with TRBD1. V shed 5 bases, J shed 0 bases, and the junction held 3 bases outside the gene matches. The CDR3 spans 15 residues. Germline loops: CDR1 SNHLY, CDR2 FYNNEI. CDR3 sequence: CASSRGQPNTGELFF. The CDR3 DNA follows: TGTGCCAGCAGTCGGGGACAGCCGAACACCGGGGAGCTGTTTTTT.

The chain uses TRBV5-1 and TRBJ2-5; the D gene is possibly TRBD2 (6 bases). Between the trimmed V and J ends, which lost 2 bases and 13 bases, there was a span of 15 bases. This CDR3 is 12 amino acids long. Germline V gene sequence: CDR1 SGHRS, CDR2 YFSETQ. Here the CDR3 reads CASSFSGDLWYF. As DNA, the CDR3 is TGCGCCAGCAGCTTTTCGGGGGACTTGTGGTACTTC. Combining the CDR3 with reference TRBV5-1 and TRBJ2-5 gives the whole variable domain KAGVTQTPRYLIKTRGQQVTLSCSPISGHRSVSWYQQTPGQGLQFLFEYFSETQRNKGNFPGRFSGRQFSNSRSEMNVSTLELGDSALYLCASSFSGDLWYFGPGTRLLVL.

The J gene is TRBJ1-1, the V gene TRBV12-3 or TRBV12-4; 10 bases agree with TRBD1. This CDR3 has 12 amino acids. V dropped 5 bases and J dropped 12; count of bases not matched to a gene: 6. This CDR3 is CASSPTGGASFF. CDR3 DNA: TGTGCCAGCAGTCCGACAGGGGGCGCGTCTTTCTTT.

J is TRBJ2-2 and V is TRBV2; the match to TRBD2 covers 12 bases. Germline V gene data show CDR1 as SNHLY and CDR2 as FYNNEI. This CDR3 is built from 16 residues. After removal of 6 bases from V and 5 bases from J, the junction contained 7 bases not matched to a gene. CDR3 residues: CASSQGLAGWTGELFF. The DNA of the CDR3 is TGTGCCAGCAGCCAAGGACTAGCGGGGTGGACCGGGGAGCTGTTTTTT. The full variable domain, with the rest looked up from reference TRBV2 and TRBJ2-2, is EPEVTQTPSHQVTQMGQEVILRCVPISNHLYFYWYRQILGQKVEFLVSFYNNEISEKSEIFDDQFSVERPDGSNFTLKIRSTKLEDSAMYFCASSQGLAGWTGELFFGEGSRLTVL.

The V and J genes are TRBV6-5 and TRBJ1-4, with D hard to call. Germline-derived CDR1 and CDR2 are MNHEY and SVGAGI. The CDR3 length is 14 residues. V shed 4 bases and J shed 8 bases, with 14 bases lying between them. This CDR3 is CASSFLGVGEKLFF. In nucleotides, the CDR3 is TGTGCCAGCAGTTTTTTGGGAGTTGGCGAAAAACTGTTTTTT.

The chain combines TRBV6-2 or TRBV6-3 with TRBJ2-1; D perhaps matches TRBD1 (6 bases). This CDR3 is built from 15 residues. Germline V CDR1 and CDR2: MNHEY, SVGEGT. Trimming removed 4 bases from V and 8 bases from J, with 18 bases in between. The CDR3 region has the DNA TGTGCCAGCAGTTTCACAGGGAAGGTGAGCGATGAGCAGTTCTTC. Translated: CASSFTGKVSDEQFF.

V is TRBV6-5 and J is TRBJ2-5; 9 bases fit TRBD2. The CDR3 is 15 amino acids. Unmatched junction bases numbered 7, after V lost 5 bases and J lost 3 bases. Germline-derived CDR1 and CDR2 are MNHEY and SVGAGI. The CDR3 spells CASSPLAGREETQYF. The CDR3 nucleotides read TGTGCCAGCAGTCCCCTAGCGGGGCGAGAAGAGACCCAGTACTTC.